Shown below are 9 T cell receptor beta chains from a single sample sequenced in a study of blood T cell repertoires in COVID-19. Sequencing was performed with immunoSEQ multiplex PCR; in TCRdb, only in-frame clones are kept and a portion is missing. The sample carries about 310,000 clones, 70% to 90% recorded once. Input material: PBMCs or T cells enriched from blood (not recorded which). These receptors all come from a woman aged 40 to 50 who had recovered from COVID-19.

The chain joins TRBV6-5 to TRBJ2-1; the D gene is possibly TRBD1 (6 bases). Germline CDR1 is MNHEY and CDR2 is SVGAGI. This CDR3 region has 15 residues. Between the trimmed V and J ends, which lost 0 bases and 8 bases, there was a span of 14 bases. DNA of the CDR3: TGTGCCAGCAGTTACTCACAGGGAGCCCCTTATGAGCAGTTCTTC. Translation: CASSYSQGAPYEQFF.

This chain connects TRBV7-9 to TRBJ1-3, with D possibly TRBD1 on 5 matching bases. Looked up from germline, CDR1 is SEHNR and CDR2 is FQNEAQ (reference sequence). The CDR3 is 14 residues long. The V end lost 4 bases, the J end lost 0 bases, and 7 bases lay between the germline ends. This CDR3 reads CASSYGGSGNTIYF. CDR3 nucleotide sequence: TGTGCCAGCAGCTACGGGGGCTCTGGAAACACCATATATTTT.

CDR3 bases: TGTGCCTGGAACGCAGGTGACGACTACACCTTC. Amino acids: CAWNAGDDYTF. The chain recombines TRBV30 with TRBJ1-2; D unresolved. The germline V gene has CDR1 GTSNPN and CDR2 SVGIG (reference sequence). This CDR3 is 11 amino acids long. Trimming left V 4 bases short and J 10 bases short, with 13 bases between. The complete variable domain, with remaining parts taken from reference TRBV30 and TRBJ1-2, reads SQTIHQWPATLVQPVGSPLSLECTVEGTSNPNLYWYRQAAGRGLQLLFYSVGIGQISSEVPQNLSASRPQDRQFILSSKKLLLSDSGFYLCAWNAGDDYTFGSGTRLTVV.

The chain's CDR3 is CASSVMTGSYNEQFF. Here the CDR3 DNA reads TGTGCCAGCAGCGTGATGACAGGCTCCTACAATGAGCAGTTCTTC. The chain joins TRBV9 to TRBJ2-1, with a weak D call TRBD1 (6 bases). Germline loops: CDR1 SGDLS, CDR2 YYNGEE. This CDR3 is built from 15 residues. V was trimmed by 2 bases and J by 0 bases, leaving 9 bases between them.

The V gene is TRBV6-6, the J gene TRBJ2-1; TRBD1 might be the D (5 bases). The V gene's germline CDR1 is MNHNY and CDR2 SVGAGI (reference sequence). Trimming took off 6 bases at V and 1 base at J, with 10 bases between the two ends. This CDR3 is 14 amino acids long. This CDR3 is CASRETGSYNEQFF. The CDR3 nucleotides are TGTGCCAGCAGGGAAACAGGATCCTACAATGAGCAGTTCTTC.

The chain is built from TRBV9 and TRBJ2-6; tentatively, D is TRBD2 (5 bases). The germline V and J ends were trimmed by 7 bases and 0 bases, with 11 bases remaining between them. The length of the CDR3 is 15 residues. Germline values: CDR1 SGDLS, CDR2 YYNGEE. The chain's CDR3 is CASGSTPSGANVLTF. CDR3 DNA sequence: TGTGCCAGCGGGAGTACACCCTCTGGGGCCAACGTCCTGACTTTC.

V usage is TRBV28 and J usage is TRBJ1-2; 8 nucleotides agree with TRBD1. Per germline, CDR1 MDHEN and CDR2 SYDVKM. This CDR3 is 17 amino acids long. J gave up 4 bases and V 4 bases, and 14 bases lay outside the gene matches. CDR3 sequence reads: CASSSPGGAVPTYGYTF. The CDR3 region has the DNA TGTGCCAGCAGTTCCCCAGGGGGCGCGGTTCCTACCTATGGCTACACCTTC.

This chain uses TRBV18 with TRBJ1-1; 8 bases align to TRBD1. This CDR3 spans 14 amino acids. V lost 2 bases to trimming and J lost 5 bases; unmatched junction nucleotides: 4. The germline V gene encodes CDR1 KGHSH and CDR2 LQKENI. The CDR3 sequence: CASSPATGETEAFF. CDR3 nucleotides: TGTGCCAGCTCACCAGCGACAGGGGAAACTGAAGCTTTCTTT.

The gene calls are TRBV9 and TRBJ1-1; D is undetermined. Trimming took off 0 bases at V and 3 bases at J, with 9 bases between the two ends. CDR1 SGDLS and CDR2 YYNGEE come from the germline V gene. The CDR3 length is 14 residues. CDR3 DNA: TGTGCCAGCAGCGTAGTAGGGCGGGACACTGAAGCTTTCTTT. Its protein product is CASSVVGRDTEAFF.